The clone carrying this T cell receptor (beta chain) was detected many times. The antigen is undetermined. Documented time point: newly diagnosed GD, antithyroid drugs for less than 3 months. PBMCs provided the RNA from which the TCR library was made. The sample comes from a study of regulatory T cells in long-lasting Graves disease. Study-wide findings and caveats: Favoring TRBV28, TRBJ1-2 and TRBJ2-5 was a feature seen in persistent disease. Graves' patients with persistent disease showed TCR diversity lower than patients newly diagnosed.

Per germline, CDR1 LNHNV and CDR2 YYDKDF (reference sequence). The CDR3 consists of 15 residues. After removal of 3 bases from V and 0 bases from J, the junction contained 2 bases not matched to a gene. Library construction for TCR beta used iRepertoire HTBI primers and Arm-PCR of CDR3 regions. TCRdb fed the multiplex PCR reads into MiXCR, producing one record per CDR3 protein. Among over 450,000 distinct CDR3 sequences listed, 12% were seen once. The same sample was also studied in work on T cells in Graves' hyperthyroidism and ophthalmopathy.

The V call is TRBV15, the J call TRBJ1-5, with 7 bases that match TRBD1. This specimen consisted of peripheral blood mononuclear cells (PBMCs), obtained at new diagnosis, from a patient treated with antithyroid drugs. The sequence came from a woman younger than 45 with Graves disease. The CDR3 protein is CATSRGTVSNQPQHF. Here the CDR3 DNA reads TGTGCCACCAGCAGGGGGACAGTTAGCAATCAGCCCCAGCATTTT.